What follows describes a single T cell receptor beta chain. Authors' analysis steps: Amplified reference gene primers provided the basis for estimating nucleated cell counts. Assay used: immunoSEQ multiplex PCR; TCRdb lists only in-frame clones, some missing. The DNA gave D and trimming, while V, J and clone size come from that table. The top ten hold 9.3% of the sample, which has roughly 30,000 clones, nearly 90% seen once. This sample stems from a study of blood T cell repertoires in COVID-19. Study-level information: The United States, Italy and Spain provided the acute and convalescent COVID-19 samples. T cells, B-cell-depleted T cells, or PBMCs provided the cDNA or gDNA that served as material.

Deletions cut 4 bases from V and 3 bases from J, with 6 bases between. Germline CDR1 reads SNHLY; CDR2 reads FYNNEI. The CDR3 length is 12 residues. The specimen was peripheral blood. The V and J genes are TRBV2 and TRBJ2-5, with D perhaps matching TRBD1 (6 bases). This sequence was found in a human donor in a cohort sampled during active COVID-19. CDR3 sequence reads: CASSAGEETQYF. The CDR3 DNA is TGTGCCAGCAGTGCAGGGGAAGAGACCCAGTACTTC. The complete variable domain, with remaining parts taken from reference TRBV2 and TRBJ2-5, reads EPEVTQTPSHQVTQMGQEVILRCVPISNHLYFYWYRQILGQKVEFLVSFYNNEISEKSEIFDDQFSVERPDGSNFTLKIRSTKLEDSAMYFCASSAGEETQYFGPGTRLLVL.